This T cell receptor beta chain was identified in a study of CXCR3-negative and CXCR3-positive naive CD8 T cells (dated by TCRdb to between 2018 and 2021). At the level of the whole study: Some 130 million TRB reads were obtained in total, roughly 1.5 +/- 0.3 million reads per library. Naive subsets from a handful of donors and memory cells from 3 donors were included in the TRBV-TRBJ cluster analysis. Diversity and physicochemical repertoire analyses covered about a dozen donors pooled from two independent experiments.

To note about this clonotype: It has no known antigen specificity.

The run used a NextSeq 550. The Human TCR Profiling Kit (MiLaboratory) was used to make UMI-labeled 5' RACE TRB cDNA libraries. The full amount of extracted RNA was used for cDNA synthesis, and the full amount of resulting cDNA was used for PCR amplification. Libraries were prepared in parallel using an identical number of PCR cycles. In the original analysis: With a requirement of at least two reads per UMI, MIGEC and MiXCR extracted about 57,000 +/- 9,900 unique UMI-labeled TRB cDNA molecules per library. An average of approximately 40,000 +/- 10,000 functional in-frame TRB CDR3 nucleotide clonotypes without stop codons was found per library. Diversity metrics, including normalized Shannon-Wiener and Chao1, were computed in VDJtools after downsampling to 5000 UMI-labeled TRB molecules per sample. VDJtools computed clonotype-size-weighted physicochemical properties of the central five CDR3 residues: interaction energy, strength, volume and Kidera factor 4. TCRdb reprocessed the reads and lists each CDR3 protein sequence as a single entry, with no DNA. TCRdb's processing, not the study's, gives the V and J calls here. The sample table gives about 120,000 distinct CDR3 sequences. The top ten hold approximately 0.54% of the sample.

Each CD8+ T cell subset was flow-sorted in triplicate, and around 320,000 cells per subset were placed directly into RLT lysis buffer. To exclude memory contaminants, naive CD8+ T cells were stringently defined as CD45RO-CCR7+CD27+CD95-. Peripheral blood mononuclear cells were isolated from buffy coats by standard density gradient centrifugation. Naive CXCR3-negative and CXCR3-positive CD8+ T cells were flow-sorted using a FACSAria III. Total RNA was extracted from sorted cells using an RNeasy Mini Kit. Results and caveats for the whole study, not just this receptor: TRBV-TRBJ usage was similar between naive CXCR3-negative and CXCR3-positive cells from the same donor, while memory cells showed distinct patterns. TRB CDR3s from CXCR3-positive naive cells showed higher hydrophobicity (lower Kidera factor 4), lower energy, and higher strength and volume indices than CXCR3-negative naive cells. Surface CD5, linked to self-reactivity in mice, was comparable between naive subsets; TCR interaction strength was therefore also inferred from TRB CDR3 physicochemical properties. Comparably high repertoire diversity was found in both naive subsets, whereas much lower repertoire diversity was found in memory CD8+ T cells. Freshly isolated PBMCs were used for most assays because CXCR3 expression partially decreased after cryopreservation.

The cysteine opens and the phenylalanine closes a CDR3 of 14 amino acids. No coding sequence is recorded. In the germline V gene (reference sequence), CDR1 corresponds to DFQATT and CDR2 to SNEGSKA. Material: naive CXCR3+ CD8+ T cells from blood. The meaning of the sample's cell subset or site label: CD45RO-CCR7+CD27+CD95- naive CD8+ T cells expressing CXCR3 (TNR3+). The source of this sequence is a human donor in good health. Some clones in this sample may be carry-over from other donors' samples. This chain is built from TRBV20-1 and TRBJ2-1; lacking DNA, the TRBD2 call made by TCRdb goes unchecked. CDR3 reads: CSVRWTNSYNEQFF.